The T cell receptor beta chain under discussion was sequenced for a study of graft-versus-host responses after intestinal transplantation listed by TCRdb under 2021. In the study overall: The transplants that recipients got were multivisceral, liver-intestinal, or isolated intestinal. Every recipient was given anti-thymocyte globulin induction, followed by about 3 years of maintenance tacrolimus and steroids. After intestinal transplantation, graft-versus-host and host-versus-graft alloreactive T cell clones were followed in the graft, circulation and bone marrow using bulk TCR-beta CDR3 sequencing. Alloreactive clones were identified by sequencing pre-transplant mixed lymphocyte reaction products and comparing them with unstimulated pre-transplant donor and recipient T cells. The cohort enrolled about two dozen intestinal transplant recipients, one of whom was a retransplant, and a few patients without pretransplant specimens were excluded. A peak of at least 4% donor T cells among recipient peripheral blood mononuclear cells was the definition used for donor T cell macrochimerism. Rather than being sequenced by the commercial service, samples from a few later patients were sequenced in-house on an Illumina MiSeq and processed with MiXCR.

Dithiothreitol, EDTA incubations and collagenase D digestion were used to isolate intraepithelial and lamina propria lymphocytes from graft specimens. Serial intestinal graft biopsy specimens collected up to 600 days after transplant underwent bulk TCR-beta sequencing. Library construction relied on the immunoSEQ multiplex PCR assay. High-throughput TCR-beta CDR3 sequencing of genomic DNA from most patients was performed by Adaptive Biotechnologies. For the original study's pipeline: Adaptive's ImmunoSEQ software supplied the TCR sequencing data for 18 patients, while MiXCR and VDJtools were used to process a few other patients. Because the origin of CDR3 nucleotide sequences shared between donor and recipient could not be assigned, those sequences were removed. At least 2-fold expansion over unstimulated cells and a minimum CFSE-low frequency of 0.002% (template counts) or 0.001% (read counts) were required for clones to be classified as alloreactive. Mappable clones were those detected in sequenced pre-transplant spleen, lymph node, or MLR CFSE-low populations of the donor or recipient. The cumulative frequency of alloreactive clones was calculated as a percentage of all sequences, weighted by copy number. TCRdb carries this immuneACCESS record with in-frame sequences only. Its versions omit some clonotypes, under half of them owing to an unresolved V gene in the studies checked, with the rest unexplained. D and trimming come from the DNA, and the V and J calls and clone size come from that table. This sample has more than 30,000 clones in its table, and 75% to 90% of those were observed once. The ten largest make up over 15% of the sample.

Reading the germline V gene gives CDR1 MNHEY and CDR2 SVGAGI. Reading from cysteine to phenylalanine, the CDR3 counts 14 amino acids. The only DNA kept is the CDR3, 42 bases in frame from the first base. Cut back by 5 bases and 3 bases, the V and J ends lie 11 bases apart. Note on this clone: The specificity of this receptor is unknown. The record has no base qualities; no much larger clone is one base away.

What the research found in general, with its limitations: GvH clones were detected in recipient bone marrow, and some of these GvH clones were observed earlier in ileal mucosa or blood, consistent with an intestinal mucosal origin. High GvH to HvG T cell clonal ratios were observed in the allografts of patients with donor T cell macrochimerism. Early after transplant, peak levels of circulating GvH clones were associated with declines in HvG clones. Conclusions were limited by the relatively low number and heterogeneity of intestinal transplant patients.

The chain is encoded by TRBV6-5 joined to TRBJ1-5; the D gene cannot be resolved reliably. Source: ileum tissue, taken less than 210 days after intestinal transplant. The source is a human patient who received an intestinal transplant, so some T cells may come from the graft donor. The CDR3 is CASSRHLTNQPQHF. The DNA sequence reads TGTGCCAGCAGTCGCCATCTAACCAATCAGCCCCAGCATTTT.